The next 9 T cell receptor beta chains were all read from a single sample in a study of high-grade serous ovarian cancer treatment subgroups (dated by TCRdb to the early 2020s). The tumor samples were collected prior to definitive surgery or chemotherapy. The library was obtained by the immunoSEQ multiplex PCR assay. TCRdb stores this immuneACCESS table with in-frame sequences only. Part of the clones is absent; in the studies checked, under half of the shortfall reflects unresolved V genes, and no reason is known for the rest. A total of roughly 770 clones appear in this sample, 70% to 80% of them only once. The ten largest account for about 16% of the sample. Input material: tumor tissue. These receptor sequences come from a human donor with high-grade serous ovarian cancer.

This clone came up a few times. The chain links TRBV25-1 to TRBJ2-7; 7 nucleotides agree with TRBD1. J gave up 0 bases and V 9 bases, and 5 bases lay outside the gene matches. This CDR3 contains 13 residues. From germline, CDR1 is MGHDK and CDR2 SYGVNS. CDR3 amino acids: CASTTGDSYEQYF. Written as DNA, the CDR3 is TGTGCCAGTACAACAGGGGACTCCTACGAGCAGTACTTC.

CDR3 bases: TGTGCCAGCAGCCAAGATATGAGCGGGAGCTACTTC. The encoded protein is CASSQDMSGSYF. The gene calls are TRBV14 and TRBJ2-7, with 8 bases aligning to TRBD2. Looked up from germline, CDR1 is SGHDN and CDR2 is FVKESK. The V gene end was trimmed by 0 bases and the J gene end by 13 bases; junction bases not matched to a gene: 5. The length of the CDR3 is 12 residues.

The J gene is TRBJ2-7, the V gene TRBV15; D is undetermined. From germline, CDR1 is LNHNV and CDR2 YYDKDF (reference sequence). Trimming cost V 0 bases and J 7 bases, with 16 bases left between them. The CDR3 totals 15 residues. The CDR3 sequence is CATSRDRSVLGEQYF. CDR3 DNA sequence: TGTGCCACCAGCAGAGATAGGTCAGTTCTTGGGGAGCAGTACTTC.

This clone was picked up one time. This chain uses TRBV19 with TRBJ2-2, with 8 bases aligning to TRBD1. The CDR3 sequence is 17 residues long. Germline CDR1 and CDR2: LNHDA and SQIVND (reference sequence). V trimming: 7 bases; J trimming: 7 bases; junction bases outside the gene matches: 17. The CDR3 bases are TGTGCCAGTACTTTTGATTACGGACAGGGCAGGGACGGGGAGCTGTTTTTT. It encodes CASTFDYGQGRDGELFF.

The J gene is TRBJ2-1, the V gene TRBV5-4, with 14 bases fitting TRBD2. V shed 3 bases, J shed 4 bases, and the junction held 6 bases outside the gene matches. Germline V gene data show CDR1 as SGHNT and CDR2 as YYREEE (reference sequence). The CDR3 extends over 17 amino acids. The CDR3 nucleotides are TGTGCCAGCAGCTCTCTCCGACTAGCGGGAGGGTACAATGAGCAGTTCTTC. Protein: CASSSLRLAGGYNEQFF.

This clone was observed a few times. The chain has TRBV10-3 and TRBJ2-5; D assignment may be TRBD1 or TRBD2 (5 bases each). From germline, CDR1 is ENHRY and CDR2 SYGVKD. The CDR3 contains 15 residues. V lost 6 bases and J lost 3, with 17 bases in between. For the CDR3, the DNA is TGTGCCATCAGCACCTCCGGGACGGGGAAAGAGACCCAGTACTTC. It translates to CAISTSGTGKETQYF.

Here the CDR3 reads CASSPETGRGATEAFF. The CDR3, as DNA: TGTGCCAGCTCACCTGAAACCGGGCGGGGGGCCACTGAAGCTTTCTTT. This chain joins TRBV18 and TRBJ1-1, with D perhaps matching TRBD1 (6 bases). This CDR3 is built from 16 residues. Trimming cost V 3 bases and J 4 bases, with 18 bases left between them. In germline, CDR1 is KGHSH, CDR2 LQKENI.

The V gene is TRBV7-9, the J gene TRBJ2-1; D is uncertain. Germline assignment: CDR1 SEHNR and CDR2 FQNEAQ (reference sequence). The length of the CDR3 is 14 residues. Between the trimmed V and J ends, which lost 0 bases and 6 bases, there was a span of 9 bases. The CDR3 bases are TGTGCCAGCAGCTTAGCATCCCTCGGCAATGAGCAGTTCTTC. As protein: CASSLASLGNEQFF.

The V and J genes are TRBV2 and TRBJ1-2; 8 nucleotides align to TRBD1. This CDR3 is 16 amino acids long. With 4 bases clipped from V and 6 bases from J, the junction kept 13 bases outside the gene matches. Germline V gives CDR1 SNHLY, CDR2 FYNNEI. The CDR3 here is CASSGTGTFQKNGYTF. The CDR3 nucleotides are TGTGCCAGCAGTGGGACAGGGACCTTCCAAAAGAATGGCTACACCTTC.